A selection of T cell receptor beta chains follows, all from one sample in a study of blood T cell repertoires in COVID-19. Libraries were prepared by immunoSEQ multiplex PCR; TCRdb keeps only in-frame clonotypes and omits some of them. The table lists some 250,000 clones, approximately 85% of them singletons. The sample was PBMCs or T cells enriched from blood (not recorded which). Receptors originate from a woman between 45 and 65 years old who had recovered from COVID-19. Each CDR3 is given with its conserved first and last residue. D genes are given only for firm matches. Clone size is given for some rows only: seen once, a few or many times, or a class if the clone is expanded.

NA | TRBJ1-2 | TRBV6-5 | NA | CATSLLGGGYGYTF | TGTGCCACCTCGCTGCTTGGGGGAGGGTATGGCTACACCTTC
NA | TRBJ1-1 | TRBV27 | NA | CASRTGLTEAFF | TGTGCCAGTCGAACAGGGCTCACTGAAGCTTTCTTT
NA | TRBJ2-7 | TRBV10-3 | NA | CAIRGGQTKYEQYF | TGTGCCATCAGGGGGGGACAGACGAAATACGAGCAGTACTTC
NA | TRBJ2-1 | TRBV5-1 | TRBD2 | CASSSGLAGGHQFF | TGCGCCAGCAGCTCGGGACTAGCGGGAGGGCATCAGTTCTTC
NA | TRBJ1-5 | TRBV28 | NA | CASSSSQGINNQPQHF | TGTGCCAGCAGTTCCTCTCAGGGGATAAACAATCAGCCCCAGCATTTT
NA | TRBJ2-3 | TRBV5-1 | TRBD2 | CASSLALAGAADTQYF | TGCGCCAGCAGCTTGGCACTAGCGGGAGCCGCAGATACGCAGTATTTT
NA | TRBJ2-3 | TRBV30 | NA | CAWSDGTSTDTQYF | TGTGCCTGGAGTGACGGGACTAGCACAGATACGCAGTATTTT
NA | TRBJ2-3 | TRBV27 | TRBD2 | CASSFFPPGLAALVRFGDTQYF | TGTGCCAGCAGTTTCTTTCCCCCGGGACTAGCGGCACTGGTACGTTTTGGAGATACGCAGTATTTT
NA | TRBJ2-7 | TRBV7-8 | TRBD2 | CASSYGLAGLYEQYF | TGTGCCAGCAGCTATGGACTAGCGGGGCTCTACGAGCAGTACTTC
NA | TRBJ1-4 | TRBV7-9 | TRBD1 | CASRPPTGAVEKLFF | TGTGCCAGCAGACCACCGACAGGGGCGGTAGAAAAACTGTTTTTT
NA | TRBJ1-6 | TRBV21-1 | NA | CASSLGSYYNSPLHF | TGTGCCAGCAGCCTCGGGAGTTACTATAATTCACCCCTCCACTTT
NA | TRBJ2-7 | TRBV3-1/TRBV3-2 | TRBD2 | CASSRRTSGYEQYF | TGTGCCAGCAGCCGAAGGACTAGCGGATACGAGCAGTACTTC
NA | TRBJ1-6 | TRBV5-1 | NA | CASSPTGLNLNSPLHF | TGCGCCAGCAGCCCAACAGGGCTAAATCTTAATTCACCCCTCCACTTT
few | TRBJ1-5 | TRBV4-1 | TRBD1 | CASSYDRGNQPQHF | TGCGCCAGCAGCTACGACAGGGGCAATCAGCCCCAGCATTTT
NA | TRBJ2-1 | TRBV7-8 | TRBD1 | CASSVRDRGNEQFF | TGTGCCAGCAGCGTCCGGGACAGGGGCAATGAGCAGTTCTTC
NA | TRBJ1-4 | TRBV28 | TRBD1 | CASSRTGEREKLFF | TGTGCCAGCAGTAGGACAGGGGAAAGAGAAAAACTGTTTTTT
NA | TRBJ1-2 | TRBV27 | NA | CASSLSVGVRSYGYTF | TGTGCCAGCAGTTTATCGGTCGGAGTTCGGTCATACGGCTACACCTTC
NA | TRBJ1-2 | TRBV19 | NA | CASSPRTDPFYGYTF | TGTGCCAGTAGTCCCCGGACAGACCCGTTCTATGGCTACACCTTC
NA | TRBJ2-3 | TRBV7-2 | NA | CASSPGLVTDTQYF | TGTGCCAGCAGCCCCGGACTTGTCACAGATACGCAGTATTTT
NA | TRBJ1-6 | TRBV5-5 | NA | CASSPGAGNSPLHF | TGTGCCAGCAGCCCGGGAGCCGGGAATTCACCCCTCCACTTT
NA | TRBJ2-3 | TRBV27 | TRBD1 | CASSPQGERPDTQYF | TGTGCCAGCAGTCCCCAGGGGGAGCGACCAGATACGCAGTATTTT
NA | TRBJ2-2 | TRBV5-6 | NA | CASSLLGHNTGELFF | TGTGCCAGCAGCTTGCTAGGACACAACACCGGGGAGCTGTTTTTT
NA | TRBJ2-1 | TRBV19 | TRBD2 | CASNPRTSGTGVNEQFF | TGTGCCAGTAACCCCCGGACTAGCGGGACCGGGGTGAATGAGCAGTTCTTC
NA | TRBJ1-4 | TRBV2 | NA | CASRITGGFNEKLFF | TGTGCCAGCAGGATCACCGGGGGGTTTAATGAAAAACTGTTTTTT
NA | TRBJ1-4 | TRBV5-1 | TRBD1 | CASRQTGGREEKLFF | TGCGCCAGCAGGCAAACAGGGGGCAGAGAAGAAAAACTGTTTTTT
few | TRBJ2-1 | TRBV6-5 | NA | CASSLAPFSYNEQFF | TGTGCCAGCAGTCTAGCGCCATTCTCCTACAATGAGCAGTTCTTC
NA | TRBJ1-5 | TRBV28 | NA | CASSFIVRNQPQHF | TGTGCCAGCAGTTTTATAGTCCGCAATCAGCCCCAGCATTTT
NA | TRBJ1-2 | TRBV3-1/TRBV3-2 | NA | CASSQDMEDPYGYTF | TGTGCCAGCAGCCAAGATATGGAGGACCCCTATGGCTACACCTTC
NA | TRBJ1-1 | TRBV4-1 | NA | CASSQDPTGTTEAFF | TGCGCCAGCAGCCAAGATCCCACAGGGACCACTGAAGCTTTCTTT
NA | TRBJ1-4 | TRBV4-1 | NA | CASAVSGKKLFF | TGCGCCAGCGCTGTGTCGGGGAAGAAACTGTTTTTT
once | TRBJ2-3 | TRBV5-1 | TRBD2 | CASSKGTSGDTQYF | TGCGCCAGCAGCAAAGGGACTAGCGGGGATACGCAGTATTTT
NA | TRBJ1-1 | TRBV5-6 | NA | CASSLPHQPGDRGYTEAFF | TGTGCCAGCAGCTTACCTCATCAACCGGGGGATCGAGGGTACACTGAAGCTTTCTTT
NA | TRBJ2-2 | TRBV2 | TRBD2 | CASTETSGRGTGELFF | TGTGCCAGCACCGAGACTAGCGGGAGGGGTACCGGGGAGCTGTTTTTT
few | TRBJ2-6 | TRBV6-6 | TRBD1 | CASSQISGTGGFSGANVLTF | TGTGCCAGCAGCCAAATCTCCGGGACAGGGGGATTTTCTGGGGCCAACGTCCTGACTTTC
NA | TRBJ2-7 | TRBV6-5 | TRBD1 | CASTEQTGVSYEQYF | TGTGCCAGCACCGAACAGACAGGGGTGTCTTACGAGCAGTACTTC
NA | TRBJ1-4 | TRBV18 | NA | CASSPSTTNEKLFF | TGTGCCAGCTCACCAAGCACTACTAATGAAAAACTGTTTTTT
NA | TRBJ1-1 | TRBV5-5 | NA | CASRFSGMNTEAFF | TGTGCCAGCAGGTTCAGCGGCATGAACACTGAAGCTTTCTTT
once | TRBJ1-1 | TRBV2 | TRBD1 | CASSAGGPYTEAFF | TGTGCCAGCAGTGCAGGGGGCCCGTACACTGAAGCTTTCTTT
NA | TRBJ2-1 | TRBV5-1 | TRBD1 | CASSRGQGDNEQFF | TGCGCCAGCAGCCGGGGACAGGGAGACAATGAGCAGTTCTTC
NA | TRBJ1-2 | TRBV19 | TRBD1 | CASTPGQGNYGYTF | TGTGCCAGTACCCCGGGACAGGGGAACTATGGCTACACCTTC
once | TRBJ1-4 | TRBV18 | TRBD1 | CASSPVQLDRGLATNEKLFF | TGTGCCAGCTCACCGGTTCAATTAGACAGGGGCCTTGCAACTAATGAAAAACTGTTTTTT
NA | TRBJ2-7 | TRBV7-8 | TRBD1 | CASSRQGAPGNEQYF | TGTGCCAGCAGCCGACAGGGGGCGCCTGGAAACGAGCAGTACTTC
once | TRBJ1-4 | TRBV28 | TRBD1 | CASSYLTGNHEKLFF | TGTGCCAGCAGTTACCTGACAGGGAATCATGAAAAACTGTTTTTT
NA | TRBJ2-3 | TRBV7-2 | TRBD2 | CASSPGLADTDTQYF | TGTGCCAGCAGCCCGGGACTAGCGGACACAGATACGCAGTATTTT
NA | TRBJ1-2 | TRBV28 | TRBD1 | CASSLGTVNYGYTF | TGTGCCAGCAGTTTAGGGACAGTTAACTATGGCTACACCTTC
NA | TRBJ2-3 | TRBV27 | NA | CASSLSGGVGDTQYF | TGTGCCAGCAGTTTATCGGGGGGAGTGGGAGATACGCAGTATTTT
NA | TRBJ2-1 | TRBV5-8 | TRBD2 | CASSVGLAGVDEQFF | TGTGCCAGCAGCGTCGGACTAGCGGGAGTCGATGAGCAGTTCTTC
once | TRBJ1-5 | TRBV2 | TRBD1 | CASSAGQGGNQPQHF | TGTGCCAGCAGTGCGGGGCAGGGGGGTAATCAGCCCCAGCATTTT
NA | TRBJ1-1 | TRBV24-1 | NA | CATSDDRNTEAFF | TGTGCCACCAGTGATGACAGGAACACTGAAGCTTTCTTT
NA | TRBJ1-1 | TRBV9 | NA | CASSASQLNTEAFF | TGTGCCAGCAGCGCGTCACAGTTGAACACTGAAGCTTTCTTT
few | TRBJ2-2 | TRBV6-1 | NA | CASSEQGLNTGELFF | TGTGCCAGCAGTGAACAGGGATTGAACACCGGGGAGCTGTTTTTT
NA | TRBJ1-5 | TRBV18 | NA | CASSPGHSNQPQHF | TGTGCCAGCTCACCAGGACATAGCAATCAGCCCCAGCATTTT
few | TRBJ2-5 | TRBV2 | NA | CASSELDSPRTQYF | TGTGCCAGCAGTGAACTGGACAGCCCCAGGACCCAGTACTTC
NA | TRBJ1-1 | TRBV9 | NA | CASSDTGSLNTEAFF | TGTGCCAGCAGCGACACAGGGTCCCTTAACACTGAAGCTTTCTTT